Sequencing of this T cell receptor (beta chain) was carried out in a study of CD8+CD57+ T cells in acquired aplastic anemia (dated by TCRdb to 2016 to 2018). Regarding the research as a whole: A mean of 3.2 ug of DNA, ranging from roughly 0.18 to 30 ug, was extracted from sorted CD4+ and CD8+ cells. A CD8+CD57+ expansion meant a frequency higher than the mean frequency seen in healthy subjects. Findings and caveats that apply to the study as a whole: Roughly 31 CD8+ CDR3 sequences were shared between patients and controls but appeared highly expressed in patients and within their immunodominant clones. Between patients and healthy controls, no significant difference in CD8+ Simpson's diversity was found (P=0.060).

Genomic DNA served as template for TCR beta VDJ combination and CDR3 sequence profiling. An Illumina HiSeq 2000 was used for TCR repertoire sequencing. In the paper's pipeline: Repertoires were assessed using TRBV/TRBJ rearrangement plots, CDR3 size and DJ length profiles, and Simpson's diversity index. The most abundant DNA sequence in the deep sequencing data was taken as the immunodominant clone. CDR3 amino acid sequences were checked for sharing between subjects and were compared against published repertoires and the VDJdb database. The raw public data were reprocessed by TCRdb itself: fastp quality trimming at Q25, MiXCR clonotype calling, in-frame beta chains only. Rows with a matching CDR3 protein are joined into one entry that keeps the most common DNA and genes. Here the V and J calls rest on TCRdb's processing, not on the authors' analysis. The sample records roughly 280,000 distinct CDR3 sequences, approximately 57% of which are singletons. Clones ranked in the top ten supply under 1.5% of the sample.

A word on this clonotype: Which antigen it targets is not known. No base-level quality is on record; no much larger clone is a single base apart.

Patients chosen for sequencing had shown expansion of CD8+CD57+ cells by flow cytometry. Every patient had a diagnosis of severe acquired aplastic anemia based on International Study of Aplastic Anemia and Agranulocytosis and Camitta criteria. At the time blood was sampled, none of the patients had received any therapy. In this study, sorted CD4+ and CD8+ T cells from the blood of healthy subjects and of severe aplastic anemia patients had their TCR repertoires deep-sequenced. Patients were enrolled in the USA under clinicaltrials.gov protocols 00001620, 01623167, 00001397, 00071045, 00081523 and 00961064. Ficoll-Paque density gradient centrifugation was used to isolate peripheral blood mononuclear cells. Before DNA was extracted, CD4+ and CD8+ T cells were sorted using either FACS or magnetic beads. The germline V gene sets CDR1 to SGDLS and CDR2 to YYNGEE. There are 14 amino acids in the CDR3, from cysteine to phenylalanine inclusive. Just the 42-base CDR3 DNA is kept, in frame starting at base 1. The V end loses 3 bases and the J end loses 4 bases, and a stretch of 13 bases separates them.

Input material: sorted CD4+, CD8+, or CD8+CD57+ T cells (not recorded which) from PBMCs. The V gene is TRBV9 and the J gene is TRBJ1-1; TRBD1 is a weak D gene call, 6 bases matching. This sequence originates from a human donor with aplastic anemia. Read as DNA, the sequence is TGTGCCAGCAGCGAGGGGGGTAGTTCCACTGAAGCTTTCTTT. This sequence encodes CASSEGGSSTEAFF. Supplemented by the reference TRBV9 and TRBJ1-1 proteins around the CDR3, the complete variable domain is DSGVTQTPKHLITATGQRVTLRCSPRSGDLSVYWYQQSLDQGLQFLIQYYNGEERAKGNILERFSAQQFPDLHSELNLSSLELGDSALYFCASSEGGSSTEAFFGQGTRLTVV.